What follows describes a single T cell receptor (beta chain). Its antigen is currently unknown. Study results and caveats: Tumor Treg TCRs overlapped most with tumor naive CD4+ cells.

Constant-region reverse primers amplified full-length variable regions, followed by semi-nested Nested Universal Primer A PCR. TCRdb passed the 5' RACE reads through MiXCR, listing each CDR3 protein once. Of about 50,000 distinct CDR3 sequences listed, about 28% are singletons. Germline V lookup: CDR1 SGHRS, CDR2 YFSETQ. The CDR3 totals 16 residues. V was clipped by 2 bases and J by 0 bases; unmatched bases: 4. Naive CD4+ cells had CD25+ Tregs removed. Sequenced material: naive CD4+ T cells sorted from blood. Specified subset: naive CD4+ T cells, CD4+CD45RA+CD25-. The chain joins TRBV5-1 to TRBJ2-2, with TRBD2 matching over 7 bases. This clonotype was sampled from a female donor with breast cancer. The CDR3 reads CASSLLSGANTGELFF. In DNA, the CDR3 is TGCGCCAGCAGCTTATTGAGCGGGGCGAACACCGGGGAGCTGTTTTTT.